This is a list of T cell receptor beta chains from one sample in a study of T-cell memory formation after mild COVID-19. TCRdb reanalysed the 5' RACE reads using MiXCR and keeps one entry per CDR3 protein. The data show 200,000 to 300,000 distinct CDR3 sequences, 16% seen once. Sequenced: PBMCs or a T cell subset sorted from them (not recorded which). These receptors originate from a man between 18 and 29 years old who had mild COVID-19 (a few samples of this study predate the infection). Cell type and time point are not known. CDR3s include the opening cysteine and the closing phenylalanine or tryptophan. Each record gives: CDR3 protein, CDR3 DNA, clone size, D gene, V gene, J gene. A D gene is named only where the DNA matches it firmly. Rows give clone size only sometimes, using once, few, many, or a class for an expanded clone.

CASRAVGTGYDYGYTF	TGTGCCAGCAGAGCCGTCGGGACAGGGTATGACTATGGCTACACCTTC	NA	TRBD1	TRBV7-9	TRBJ1-2
CASSLILAAGDTQYF	TGCGCCAGCAGCTTAATCTTAGCGGCGGGAGATACGCAGTATTTT	NA	NA	TRBV5-1	TRBJ2-3
CSARPGAYGYTF	TGCAGTGCTAGGCCGGGAGCCTATGGCTACACCTTC	NA	NA	TRBV20-1	TRBJ1-2
CASSGRDRGGWNIQYF	TGTGCCAGCAGCGGTCGGGACCGCGGGGGATGGAACATTCAGTACTTC	many	TRBD2	TRBV3-1	TRBJ2-4
CASSLWAGWFDTEAFF	TGTGCCAGCAGTTTATGGGCAGGGTGGTTTGACACTGAAGCTTTCTTT	NA	NA	TRBV28	TRBJ1-1
CASSELSGRGEKLFF	TGTGCCAGCAGTGAACTATCAGGGAGGGGCGAAAAACTGTTTTTT	NA	NA	TRBV25-1	TRBJ1-4
CSAPLSGVGSDTQYF	TGCAGTGCCCCCTTGTCGGGGGTGGGATCAGATACGCAGTATTTT	NA	NA	TRBV20-1	TRBJ2-3
CASKWGSGAPRETQYF	TGTGCCAGCAAATGGGGTAGCGGGGCCCCCAGGGAGACCCAGTACTTC	few	TRBD2	TRBV12-3/TRBV12-4	TRBJ2-5
CASSRDGTGVSYTF	TGTGCCAGCAGCCGTGACGGGACAGGGGTTAGCTACACCTTC	few	TRBD1	TRBV6-5	TRBJ1-2
CASSSSGGVINEQFF	TGCGCCAGCAGCTCTAGCGGGGGGGTTATTAATGAGCAGTTCTTC	NA	TRBD2	TRBV5-1	TRBJ2-1
CSAVIGGAGNEQFF	TGCAGTGCCGTGATCGGGGGGGCGGGGAATGAGCAGTTCTTC	few	TRBD2	TRBV20-1	TRBJ2-1
CASSQDWGISYGYTF	TGCGCCAGCAGCCAAGATTGGGGGATTTCGTATGGCTACACCTTC	NA	NA	TRBV4-3	TRBJ1-2
CASSLIPGGNEQFF	TGTGCCAGCAGTTTAATACCAGGGGGCAATGAGCAGTTCTTC	NA	TRBD1	TRBV12-3/TRBV12-4	TRBJ2-1
CASSARQGTEQFF	TGTGCCAGCAGCGCACGACAGGGAACGGAGCAGTTCTTC	few	TRBD1	TRBV7-6	TRBJ2-1
CASSLDGKETQYF	TGTGCCAGCAGCTTGGATGGGAAAGAGACCCAGTACTTC	NA	NA	TRBV7-9	TRBJ2-5
CASKSGAAGNTIYF	TGTGCCAGCAAATCCGGGGCCGCTGGAAACACCATATATTTT	NA	NA	TRBV3-1	TRBJ1-3
CASSSQGATEAFF	TGTGCCAGCAGCTCCCAGGGGGCGACTGAAGCTTTCTTT	few	TRBD1	TRBV11-2	TRBJ1-1
CASSQTGDLQETQYF	TGTGCCAGCAGCCAAACAGGGGACCTCCAAGAGACCCAGTACTTC	many	TRBD1	TRBV3-1	TRBJ2-5
CASRDRGYGYTF	TGTGCCAGCCGGGACAGGGGCTATGGCTACACCTTC	many	TRBD1	TRBV2	TRBJ1-2
CASSPGQTYEQYF	TGTGCCAGCAGCCCGGGACAGACCTACGAGCAGTACTTC	many	TRBD1	TRBV28	TRBJ2-7
CSARPRGGNTDTQYF	TGCAGTGCTAGACCTCGCGGGGGGAACACAGATACGCAGTATTTT	few	TRBD2	TRBV20-1	TRBJ2-3
CASSWWSAGALNTGELFF	TGTGCCAGCAGCTGGTGGTCAGCGGGGGCTTTGAACACCGGGGAGCTGTTTTTT	NA	TRBD2	TRBV7-8	TRBJ2-2
CSASDFRSTGLGGNQPQHF	TGCAGTGCTAGTGATTTTCGATCGACGGGGCTAGGTGGCAATCAGCCCCAGCATTTT	NA	NA	TRBV20-1	TRBJ1-5
CASSPMRSWGTEAFF	TGTGCCAGCTCACCAATGAGGAGCTGGGGCACTGAAGCTTTCTTT	few	NA	TRBV18	TRBJ1-1
CASRAGTGGYNEQFF	TGTGCCAGCAGAGCCGGGACAGGGGGATACAATGAGCAGTTCTTC	NA	TRBD1	TRBV2	TRBJ2-1
CASSFGGRPLHF	TGTGCCAGCAGCTTCGGGGGGAGGCCCCTCCACTTT	few	NA	TRBV7-2	TRBJ1-6
CASSSGGVGYNEQFF	TGTGCCAGCAGTAGCGGGGGTGTGGGCTACAATGAGCAGTTCTTC	NA	TRBD2	TRBV9	TRBJ2-1
CASSFGGSEQYF	TGTGCCAGCAGCTTCGGGGGGTCCGAGCAGTACTTC	few	TRBD2	TRBV5-4	TRBJ2-7
CAWSPTHPHEQFF	TGTGCCTGGAGTCCGACCCACCCCCATGAGCAGTTCTTC	few	NA	TRBV30	TRBJ2-1
CASSFRGPNNSPLHF	TGTGCCAGCAGTTTTAGGGGCCCCAATAATTCACCCCTCCACTTT	NA	NA	TRBV12-3/TRBV12-4	TRBJ1-6
CASSYREESPLHF	TGTGCCAGCAGTTACAGGGAGGAGTCACCCCTCCACTTT	NA	NA	TRBV6-2/TRBV6-3	TRBJ1-6
CASSVSGISYNEQFF	TGTGCCAGCAGCGTCTCCGGGATCTCCTACAATGAGCAGTTCTTC	few	NA	TRBV9	TRBJ2-1
CASSFAAREGTQYF	TGTGCCAGCAGTTTCGCCGCGCGGGAGGGTACGCAGTATTTT	NA	TRBD2	TRBV12-3/TRBV12-4	TRBJ2-3
CATLGGGGGGGYTF	TGTGCCACCCTCGGAGGGGGCGGCGGAGGGGGCTACACCTTC	NA	TRBD1	TRBV7-2	TRBJ1-2
CASSSHLTDTQYF	TGTGCCAGCAGCTCTCACTTAACAGATACGCAGTATTTT	NA	NA	TRBV7-3	TRBJ2-3
CASSEARRVQETQYF	TGTGCCAGCAGTGAAGCGCGGAGGGTTCAAGAGACCCAGTACTTC	NA	NA	TRBV6-1	TRBJ2-5
CASSLEGTDNEKLFF	TGCGCCAGCAGCCTAGAGGGTACAGATAATGAAAAACTGTTTTTT	NA	NA	TRBV4-3	TRBJ1-4
CASSLGAGSGANVLTF	TGTGCCAGCAGCTTAGGAGCCGGCTCTGGGGCCAACGTCCTGACTTTC	few	NA	TRBV7-2	TRBJ2-6
CASTSDTLEAFF	TGTGCCAGCACCTCAGACACTCTCGAGGCTTTCTTT	NA	NA	TRBV25-1	TRBJ1-1
CASSFSGGPYNEQFF	TGTGCCAGCAGTTTTAGCGGGGGGCCCTACAATGAGCAGTTCTTC	few	TRBD2	TRBV6-4	TRBJ2-1
CASSQGQRLSGELFF	TGCGCCAGCAGCCAAGGACAGAGGCTCTCCGGGGAGCTGTTTTTT	few	NA	TRBV4-3	TRBJ2-2
CSAGGQGDTEAFF	TGCAGTGCAGGGGGACAGGGGGACACTGAAGCTTTCTTT	NA	TRBD1	TRBV20-1	TRBJ1-1
CASKDRVSDTQYF	TGTGCCAGCAAGGACAGGGTCTCTGATACGCAGTATTTT	many	TRBD1	TRBV7-3	TRBJ2-3
CASSSWGAGGYNEQFF	TGTGCCAGCAGCTCCTGGGGAGCGGGGGGATACAATGAGCAGTTCTTC	NA	TRBD2	TRBV7-6	TRBJ2-1
CASSIAPIRRTRSTEAFF	TGTGCCAGTAGTATAGCCCCTATAAGACGAACTCGAAGCACTGAAGCTTTCTTT	NA	NA	TRBV19	TRBJ1-1
CASSFEGSNQPQHF	TGTGCCAGCAGTTTTGAAGGCAGCAATCAGCCCCAGCATTTT	few	NA	TRBV28	TRBJ1-5
CASSGQGTGELFF	TGTGCCAGCAGCGGACAGGGAACCGGGGAGCTGTTTTTT	few	TRBD1	TRBV6-4	TRBJ2-2
CASSLAGTSGTFTDTQYF	TGTGCCAGCAGCCTGGCCGGGACTAGCGGAACCTTCACAGATACGCAGTATTTT	few	TRBD2	TRBV12-3/TRBV12-4	TRBJ2-3